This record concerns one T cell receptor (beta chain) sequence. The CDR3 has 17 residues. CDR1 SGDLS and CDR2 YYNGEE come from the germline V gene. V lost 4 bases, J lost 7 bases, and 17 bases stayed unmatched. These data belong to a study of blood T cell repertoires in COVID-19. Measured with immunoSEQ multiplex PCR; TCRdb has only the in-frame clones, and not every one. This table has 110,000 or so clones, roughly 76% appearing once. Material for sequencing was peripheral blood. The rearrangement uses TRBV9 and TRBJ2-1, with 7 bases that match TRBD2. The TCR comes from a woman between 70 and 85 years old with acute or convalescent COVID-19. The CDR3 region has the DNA TGTGCCAGCAGCTACCACGAGGGTGGGAGGGCCCGGAATGAGCAGTTCTTC. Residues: CASSYHEGGRARNEQFF.